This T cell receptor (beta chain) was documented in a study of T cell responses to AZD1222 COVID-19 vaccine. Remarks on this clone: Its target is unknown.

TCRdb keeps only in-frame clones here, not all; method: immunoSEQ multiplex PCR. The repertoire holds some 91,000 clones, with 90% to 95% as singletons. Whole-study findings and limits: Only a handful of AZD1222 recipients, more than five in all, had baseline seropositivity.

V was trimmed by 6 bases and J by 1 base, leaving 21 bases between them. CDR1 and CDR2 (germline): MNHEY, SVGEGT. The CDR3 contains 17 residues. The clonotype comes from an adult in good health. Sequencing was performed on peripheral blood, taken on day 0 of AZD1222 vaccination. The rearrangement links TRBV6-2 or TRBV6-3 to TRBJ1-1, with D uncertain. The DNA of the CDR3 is TGTGCCAGCAGCCAATATAACCCCCTTACAGAGAACACTGAAGCTTTCTTT. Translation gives CASSQYNPLTENTEAFF.